This T cell receptor (beta chain) was retrieved from a study of beta chain features in type 1 diabetes (dated by TCRdb to between 2017 and 2018). Regarding the study in general: Mean age, gender distribution, total cell number and subset yield were not different between patients and healthy donors. Whereas all 30 or so donors provided naive and central memory subsets, regulatory and stem cell-like memory subsets were isolated from just 8 patients and about 8 healthy donors. The study compared TCRB repertoires of sorted circulating CD4+ T cell subsets between recently diagnosed type 1 diabetes patients and matched healthy donors. Across all samples, 90 million to 130 million sorted cells were examined, and cell number per subset correlated strongly with RNA yield. Study-wide conclusions, independent of this receptor: Shorter templates might have been favored by PCR, but patient and control samples were amplified and corrected together, so both groups would have been affected equally by any skew. Because cDNA was sequenced instead of genomic DNA, activated cells with high expression could be over-represented, although the groups did not differ in activation or CD3 levels. At VDJ recombination sites, type 1 diabetes patients had fewer insertions and more deleted nucleotides, which implies abnormalities in thymic rearrangement. Naive, central memory and regulatory TCRB repertoires appeared to be more similar among patients than among healthy donors. Type 1 diabetes patients showed a moderate but significant shortening of TCRB CDR3 length in all four CD4+ subsets. HLA sub-analyses involved small numbers of individuals, so any influence of HLA type on TCRB rearrangement remained unresolved.

The High Capacity cDNA Reverse Transcription Kit was used to reverse transcribe all of the isolated RNA, meaning that expressed TCRB transcripts were what got sequenced. Deep immunoSEQ sequencing was performed on naive, central memory and regulatory T cell samples, with an average of approximately 3.9 million total reads per sample. After sorted cells were lysed in RLT buffer, RNA was extracted with DNase-treated RNeasy Micro or Mini kits, with the choice depending on cell number. To prevent cross-contamination, every cell subset was processed on its own, while patient and healthy donor samples were processed together. Using the immunoSEQ multiplex PCR, TCRB sequences were amplified from cDNA into 87-bp fragments spanning the CDR3 region. Amplicons were sequenced on the Illumina HiSeq platform. Per the source publication's procedure: Synthetic template baselines were used to correct PCR bias computationally, reads within Hamming distance 2 were collapsed, and singletons that could not be merged were discarded. Reads were aligned to IMGT to assign V, D and J genes, CDR3 length, and insertions or deletions at six rearrangement sites. Within each subset, clonotype counts were normalized to sorted cell number, after which true diversity and Gini coefficients were computed with the tcR R package. The overlap coefficient, calculated on TCRB nucleotide sequences, was used to quantify repertoire sharing. Out-of-frame TCRB sequences from naive cells were analyzed as a proxy for the pre-selection repertoire. In its TCRdb copy, this immuneACCESS table keeps in-frame sequences only and misses some clones. Where compared with another copy, unresolved V genes explain less than half of these, and the others have no known cause. V, J and clone size are those of that table, while D and trimming were read from the DNA. The sample yields 350,000 to 450,000 clones; about 14% were counted once. The ten largest clonotypes hold roughly 0.017% of the sample.

CDR1 MGHDK and CDR2 SYGVNS are derived from the germline V gene. Germline trimming: 5 bases from V, 4 bases from J; junction bases outside gene matches: 8. The CDR3 goes from the cysteine to the phenylalanine over 15 residues. The sequence is cut down to CDR3 DNA, 45 bases in frame from base 1. From each donor, a single peripheral blood sample of 90 to 150 mL on average was drawn into heparinised tubes. Naive, central memory, regulatory and stem cell-like memory CD4+ T cells were sorted on a BD FACSAria II using a panel including CD45RO, CCR7, CD25, CD127, CD95 and CD27. Every sorted population had a purity above 95%. PBMCs were isolated right away by Lymphoprep density gradient centrifugation and were stained directly, without culture. Samples were stained and sorted in pairs, with one healthy donor and one patient per experiment, so that batch effects were minimized. In regard to this clone: No cognate antigen has been identified for it. Base qualities are not at hand, and no much larger clone is one base apart.

The specimen sequenced was naive CD4+ T cells from blood. The cell subset or site label, as the study defines it: true naive CD4+ T cells. The origin of this receptor is a woman between 18 and 29 years old in good health. The chain employs TRBV25-1 and TRBJ2-3, and 8 bases in between align with TRBD2. In nucleotides, the sequence is TGTGCCAGCAGTCTTGGCGGGACTAGTGCAGATACGCAGTATTTT. It translates as CASSLGGTSADTQYF.